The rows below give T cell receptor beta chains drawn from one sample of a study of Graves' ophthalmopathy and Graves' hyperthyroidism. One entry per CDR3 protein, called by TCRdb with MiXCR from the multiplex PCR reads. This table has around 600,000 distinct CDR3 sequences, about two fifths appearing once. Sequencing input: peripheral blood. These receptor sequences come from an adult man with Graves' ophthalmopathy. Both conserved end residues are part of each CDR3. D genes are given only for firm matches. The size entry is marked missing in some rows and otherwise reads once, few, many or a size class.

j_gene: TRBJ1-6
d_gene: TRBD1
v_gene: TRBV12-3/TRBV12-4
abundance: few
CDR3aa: CASSLGGGRRSPLHF
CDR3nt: TGTGCCAGCAGTTTGGGAGGGGGCCGGCGTTCACCCCTCCACTTT

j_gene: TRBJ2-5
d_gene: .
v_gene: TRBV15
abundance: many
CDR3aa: CATSRTQETQYF
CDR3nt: TGTGCCACCAGCAGAACACAAGAGACCCAGTACTTC

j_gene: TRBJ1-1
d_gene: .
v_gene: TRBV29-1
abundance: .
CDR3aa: CSRAAGAMNTEAFF
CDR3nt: TGCAGCCGGGCGGCAGGGGCCATGAACACTGAAGCTTTCTTT

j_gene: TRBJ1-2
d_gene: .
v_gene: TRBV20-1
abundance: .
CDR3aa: CSAPGRAGAGYTF
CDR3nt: TGCAGTGCTCCCGGACGGGCAGGGGCTGGCTACACCTTC

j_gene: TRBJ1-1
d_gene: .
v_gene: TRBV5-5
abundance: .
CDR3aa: CASSSNEGNEAFF
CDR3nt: TGTGCCAGCAGCTCGAACGAAGGGAATGAAGCTTTCTTT

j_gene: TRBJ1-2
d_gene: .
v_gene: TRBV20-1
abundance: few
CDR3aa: CSAPRGKANYGYTF
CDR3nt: TGCAGTGCTCCAAGGGGAAAAGCTAACTATGGCTACACCTTC

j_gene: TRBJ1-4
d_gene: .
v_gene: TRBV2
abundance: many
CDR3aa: CASSEARKGELGEKLFF
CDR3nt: TGTGCCAGCAGTGAAGCACGGAAGGGTGAACTTGGTGAAAAACTGTTTTTT

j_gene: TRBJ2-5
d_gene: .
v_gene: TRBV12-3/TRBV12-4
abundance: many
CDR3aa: CASSLRWRGRETQYF
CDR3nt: TGTGCCAGCAGTTTAAGGTGGAGGGGTCGTGAGACCCAGTACTTC

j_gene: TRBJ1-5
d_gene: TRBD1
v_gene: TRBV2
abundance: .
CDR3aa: CASSVQGAQHQPQHF
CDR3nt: TGTGCCAGCAGTGTTCAGGGGGCGCAGCATCAGCCCCAGCATTTT

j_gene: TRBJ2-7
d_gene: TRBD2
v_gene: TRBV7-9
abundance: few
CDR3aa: CASSQVRLGGEQYF
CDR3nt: TGCGCCAGCAGCCAAGTCAGACTCGGGGGGGAGCAGTACTTC

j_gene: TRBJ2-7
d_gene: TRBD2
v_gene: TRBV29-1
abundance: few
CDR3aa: CSVVGGAYEQYF
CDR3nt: TGCAGCGTGGTCGGGGGGGCGTACGAGCAGTACTTC

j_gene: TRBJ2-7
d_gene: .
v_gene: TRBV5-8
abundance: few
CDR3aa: CASSFNGNNYEQYF
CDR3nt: TGTGCCAGCAGCTTTAACGGGAACAACTACGAGCAGTACTTC

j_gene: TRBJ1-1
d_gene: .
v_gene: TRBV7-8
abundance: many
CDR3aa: CASSLGVGTVNTEAFF
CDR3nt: TGTGCCAGCAGCTTAGGCGTGGGAACAGTTAACACTGAAGCTTTCTTT

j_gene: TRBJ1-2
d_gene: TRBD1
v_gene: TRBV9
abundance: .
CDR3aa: CASSGPRDRGRNGYTF
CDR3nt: TGTGCCAGCAGCGGTCCCCGGGACAGGGGGCGGAATGGCTACACCTTC

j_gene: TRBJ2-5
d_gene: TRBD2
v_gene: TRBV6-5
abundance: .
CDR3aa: CASRAGTSGQETQYF
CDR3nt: TGTGCCAGCAGGGCCGGGACTAGCGGCCAAGAGACCCAGTACTTC

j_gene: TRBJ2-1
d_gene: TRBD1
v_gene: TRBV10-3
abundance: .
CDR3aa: CAISGQDRARNEQFF
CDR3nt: TGTGCCATCAGTGGCCAGGACAGGGCACGAAATGAGCAGTTCTTC

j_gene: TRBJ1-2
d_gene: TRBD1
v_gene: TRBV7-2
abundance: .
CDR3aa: CASSFWGTGAFYGYTF
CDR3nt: TGTGCCAGCAGCTTTTGGGGGACAGGGGCTTTCTATGGCTACACCTTC

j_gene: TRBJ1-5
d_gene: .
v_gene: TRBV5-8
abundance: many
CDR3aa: CASSRAIGVSSNQPQHF
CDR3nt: TGTGCCAGCAGTCGGGCCATCGGGGTGAGTAGCAATCAGCCCCAGCATTTT

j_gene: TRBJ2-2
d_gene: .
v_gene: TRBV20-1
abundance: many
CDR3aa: CSAYDSTGELFF
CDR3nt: TGCAGTGCTTACGACAGCACCGGGGAGCTGTTTTTT

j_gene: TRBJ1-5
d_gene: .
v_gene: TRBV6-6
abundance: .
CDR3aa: CVSSYYGDGNQPQHF
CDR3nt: TGTGTCAGCAGTTACTACGGGGATGGCAATCAGCCCCAGCATTTT

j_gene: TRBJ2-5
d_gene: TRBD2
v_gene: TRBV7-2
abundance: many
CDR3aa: CASSPINLAGGRETQYF
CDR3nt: TGTGCCAGCAGCCCTATTAATCTAGCGGGGGGGCGAGAGACCCAGTACTTC

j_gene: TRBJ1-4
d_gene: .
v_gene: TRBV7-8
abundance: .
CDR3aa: CASSLRTAGLFF
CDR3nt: TGTGCCAGCAGCCTAAGGACAGCTGGACTGTTTTTT

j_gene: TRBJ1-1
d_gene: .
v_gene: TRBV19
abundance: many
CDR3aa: CASSITQVEAFF
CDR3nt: TGTGCCAGTAGTATAACACAGGTCGAAGCTTTCTTT

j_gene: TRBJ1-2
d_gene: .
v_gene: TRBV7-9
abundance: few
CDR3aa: CASSQVGETKGYTF
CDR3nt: TGCGCCAGCAGCCAAGTGGGGGAGACGAAAGGCTACACCTTC

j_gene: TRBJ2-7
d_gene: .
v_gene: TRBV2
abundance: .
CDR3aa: CARRDIRHEQYF
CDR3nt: TGTGCCAGACGGGACATACGCCACGAGCAGTACTTC

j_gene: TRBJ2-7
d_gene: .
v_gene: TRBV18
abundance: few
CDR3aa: CASSPSGFHYEQYF
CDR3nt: TGTGCCAGCTCACCGTCCGGGTTCCACTACGAGCAGTACTTC

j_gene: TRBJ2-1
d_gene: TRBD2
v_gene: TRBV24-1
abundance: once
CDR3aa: CATSDGGTSNYNEQFF
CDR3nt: TGTGCCACCAGTGACGGCGGGACTAGTAACTACAATGAGCAGTTCTTC

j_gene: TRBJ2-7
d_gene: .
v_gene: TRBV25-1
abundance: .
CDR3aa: CASSTQTGSYEQYF
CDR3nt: TGTGCCAGCTCGACCCAGACAGGTTCCTACGAGCAGTACTTC

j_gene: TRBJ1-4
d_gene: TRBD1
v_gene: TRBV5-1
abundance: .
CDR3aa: CASSLTGQGVEKLFF
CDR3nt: TGCGCCAGCAGCTTGACGGGACAGGGAGTTGAAAAACTGTTTTTT

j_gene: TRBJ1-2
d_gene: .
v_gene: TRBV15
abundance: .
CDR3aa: CATSRGASSYGYTF
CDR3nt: TGTGCCACCAGCAGAGGGGCGAGCAGCTATGGCTACACCTTC

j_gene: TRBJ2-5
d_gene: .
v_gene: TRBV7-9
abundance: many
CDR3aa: CASTRGEGETQYF
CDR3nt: TGTGCCAGCACCCGGGGTGAGGGGGAGACCCAGTACTTC

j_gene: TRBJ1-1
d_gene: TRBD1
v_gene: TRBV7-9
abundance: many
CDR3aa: CASSLTGGAYTEAFF
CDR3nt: TGTGCCAGCAGCTTGACAGGGGGCGCGTACACTGAAGCTTTCTTT

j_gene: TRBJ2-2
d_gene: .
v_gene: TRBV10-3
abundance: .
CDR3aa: CAISVAGELFF
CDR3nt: TGTGCCATCAGTGTAGCGGGGGAGCTGTTTTTT

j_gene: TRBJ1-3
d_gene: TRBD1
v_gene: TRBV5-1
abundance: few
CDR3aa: CASSDRDRGQSGNTIYF
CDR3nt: TGCGCCAGCAGCGACCGGGACAGGGGGCAATCTGGAAACACCATATATTTT

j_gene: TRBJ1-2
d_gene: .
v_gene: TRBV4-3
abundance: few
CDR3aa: CASSPQDSLYGYTF
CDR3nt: TGCGCCAGCAGCCCACAGGACAGCCTTTATGGCTACACCTTC

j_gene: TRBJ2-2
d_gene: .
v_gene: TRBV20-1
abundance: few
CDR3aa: CSATEQYTGELFF
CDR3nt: TGCAGTGCTACTGAACAGTACACCGGGGAGCTGTTTTTT

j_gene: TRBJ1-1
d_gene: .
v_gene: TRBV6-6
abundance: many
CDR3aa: CASRQTALNTEAFF
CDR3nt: TGTGCCAGCAGGCAAACAGCTTTGAACACTGAAGCTTTCTTT

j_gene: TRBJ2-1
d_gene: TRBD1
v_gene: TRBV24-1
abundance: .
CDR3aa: CATSYQGAGQFF
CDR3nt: TGTGCCACCAGCTACCAGGGGGCTGGACAGTTCTTC

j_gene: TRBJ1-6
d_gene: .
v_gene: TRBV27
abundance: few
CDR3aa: CASSPTPTARGSPLHF
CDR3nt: TGTGCCAGCAGTCCCACCCCGACAGCTCGCGGATCACCCCTCCACTTT

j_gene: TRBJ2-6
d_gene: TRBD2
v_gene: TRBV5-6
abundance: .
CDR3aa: CASSLPGGSGANVLTF
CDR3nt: TGTGCCAGCAGCTTACCGGGGGGGTCTGGGGCCAACGTCCTGACTTTC

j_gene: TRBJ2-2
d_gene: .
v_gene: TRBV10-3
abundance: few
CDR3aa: CASARTVDTGELFF
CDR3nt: TGTGCCAGCGCGAGGACAGTCGACACCGGGGAGCTGTTTTTT

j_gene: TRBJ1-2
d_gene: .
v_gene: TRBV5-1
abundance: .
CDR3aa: CASSSPAAAEGYGYTF
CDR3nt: TGCGCCAGCAGCTCACCAGCGGCAGCAGAAGGCTATGGCTACACCTTC

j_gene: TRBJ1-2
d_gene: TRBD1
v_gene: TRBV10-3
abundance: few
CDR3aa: CAISLDRERNYTF
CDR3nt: TGTGCCATCAGTCTGGACAGGGAAAGAAACTACACCTTC

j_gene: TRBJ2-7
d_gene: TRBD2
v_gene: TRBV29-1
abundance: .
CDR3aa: CSLRAGETYEQYF
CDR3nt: TGCAGCTTAAGGGCGGGGGAAACCTACGAGCAGTACTTC

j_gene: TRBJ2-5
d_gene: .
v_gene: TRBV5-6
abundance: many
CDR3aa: CASSPTQLQETQYF
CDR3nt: TGTGCCAGCAGCCCTACGCAACTCCAAGAGACCCAGTACTTC

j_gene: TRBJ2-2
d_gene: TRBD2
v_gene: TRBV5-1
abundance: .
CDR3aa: CASRDPGLGNTGELFF
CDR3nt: TGCGCCAGCAGGGATCCGGGACTAGGTAACACCGGGGAGCTGTTTTTT

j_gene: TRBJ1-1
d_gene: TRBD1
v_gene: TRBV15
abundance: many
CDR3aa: CATSKWTGGLNTEAFF
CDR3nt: TGTGCCACCAGCAAATGGACAGGGGGTTTGAACACTGAAGCTTTCTTT

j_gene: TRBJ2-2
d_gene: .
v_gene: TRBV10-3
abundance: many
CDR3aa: CASSFSVTNTGELFF
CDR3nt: TGTGCCAGCAGTTTTAGCGTAACGAACACCGGGGAGCTGTTTTTT

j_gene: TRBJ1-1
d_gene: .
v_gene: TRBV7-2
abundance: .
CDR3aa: CASSLGDQAEAFF
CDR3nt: TGTGCCAGCAGCTTAGGGGACCAGGCTGAAGCTTTCTTT

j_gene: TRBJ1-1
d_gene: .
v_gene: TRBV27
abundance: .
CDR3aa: CASSFRGLESEAFF
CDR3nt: TGTGCCAGCAGTTTCCGGGGTCTCGAGTCTGAAGCTTTCTTT

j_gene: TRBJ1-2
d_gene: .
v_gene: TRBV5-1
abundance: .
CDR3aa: CARDYTGPGYTF
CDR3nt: TGCGCCAGAGACTATACAGGGCCTGGCTACACCTTC

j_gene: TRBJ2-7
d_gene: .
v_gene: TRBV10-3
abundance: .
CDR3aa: CASNPTRTGYEQYF
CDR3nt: TGTGCCAGCAACCCGACCCGGACGGGCTACGAGCAGTACTTC

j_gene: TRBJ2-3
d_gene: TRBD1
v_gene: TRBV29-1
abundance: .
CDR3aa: CSVEPGQGRGLGADTQYF
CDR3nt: TGCAGCGTTGAGCCGGGACAGGGAAGAGGGTTAGGCGCAGATACGCAGTATTTT